Given below is one T cell receptor (beta chain) in context. Its target is not known. Trimming pared 6 bases from V and 6 bases from J, leaving 15 bases between. The CDR3 sequence is 13 residues long. Amplification targeted TCR beta CDR3 regions from RNA transcripts. Researchers ran a first-round RT-PCR on the TCR CDR3 using the HTBI primer set. One entry per CDR3 protein, called by TCRdb with MiXCR from the multiplex PCR reads. In the table there are more than 650,000 distinct CDR3 sequences, 14% of which are singletons. These data are taken from a study of T cells in Graves' hyperthyroidism and ophthalmopathy. Study context: Upon initial diagnosis and before any treatment, peripheral blood was collected. Findings and caveats of the study: Blood also contained most expanded thyroid clonotypes above 0.001.

Out of less than 12 ml of fresh peripheral blood came the PBMCs. The receptor was isolated from a woman younger than 30 with Graves' hyperthyroidism. The rearrangement links TRBV12-3 or TRBV12-4 to TRBJ2-7, with D possibly being TRBD1 (6 bases). The sample comprised blood. Here the CDR3 reads CASSLDRKSEQYF. The CDR3 coding sequence is TGTGCCAGCAGCCTCGACAGGAAAAGCGAGCAGTACTTC.